This paragraph reports one TCR beta chain. This entry is derived from a study of OX40 agonist ivuxolimab in advanced cancers. Turning to the study itself: Administration of intravenous ivuxolimab to patients occurred every 2 weeks at 0.01 to 10 mg/kg. Patients treated during dose escalation were battling hepatocellular carcinoma, melanoma, renal cell or head and neck cancer. Of the patients, three showed partial responses, one with hepatocellular carcinoma and two with cutaneous melanoma.

Profiling relied on immunoSEQ multiplex PCR, and the TCRdb table lists in-frame clones only, not all of them. The sample has about 88,000 clones, around 85% seen once. The J segment lost 4 bases and the V segment lost 6 bases, leaving 10 bases of the junction unmatched. The length of the CDR3 is 15 residues. Germline V gene sequence: CDR1 MDHEN, CDR2 SYDVKM. The chain has TRBV28 and TRBJ1-2; 8 positions agree with TRBD1. The sample in question was CD4+ or CD8+ T cells sorted from blood, obtained in a trial of the OX40 agonist ivuxolimab. The receptor was derived from an adult with an advanced solid tumor such as melanoma, head and neck, liver or kidney cancer. CDR3 sequence: CASSGPGQGAYGYTF. CDR3 DNA: TGTGCCAGCAGCGGCCCGGGGCAGGGGGCCTATGGCTACACCTTC.